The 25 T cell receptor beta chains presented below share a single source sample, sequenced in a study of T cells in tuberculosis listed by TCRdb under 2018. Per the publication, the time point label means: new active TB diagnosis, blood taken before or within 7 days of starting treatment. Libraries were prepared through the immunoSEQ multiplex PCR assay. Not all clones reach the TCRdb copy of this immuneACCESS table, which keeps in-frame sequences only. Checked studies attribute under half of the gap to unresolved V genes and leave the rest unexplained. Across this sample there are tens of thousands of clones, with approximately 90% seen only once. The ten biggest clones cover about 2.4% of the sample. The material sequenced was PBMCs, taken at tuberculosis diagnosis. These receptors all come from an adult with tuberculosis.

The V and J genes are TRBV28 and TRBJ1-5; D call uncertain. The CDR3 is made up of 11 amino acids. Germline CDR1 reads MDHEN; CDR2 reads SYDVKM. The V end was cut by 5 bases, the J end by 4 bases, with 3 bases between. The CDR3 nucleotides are TGTGCCAGCAGTCATAATCAGCCCCAGCATTTT. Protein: CASSHNQPQHF.

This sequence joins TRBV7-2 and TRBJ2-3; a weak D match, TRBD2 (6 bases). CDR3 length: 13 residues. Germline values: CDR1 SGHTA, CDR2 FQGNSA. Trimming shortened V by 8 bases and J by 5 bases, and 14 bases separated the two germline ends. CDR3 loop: CASGGTPGDTQYF. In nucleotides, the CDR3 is TGTGCCAGCGGCGGGACCCCAGGAGATACGCAGTATTTT.

The CDR3 is CASRAGGSNEKLFF. The CDR3 DNA is TGCGCCAGCAGGGCGGGCGGCTCTAATGAAAAACTGTTTTTT. The chain is built from TRBV5-1 and TRBJ1-4; D gene unclear. Germline values: CDR1 SGHRS, CDR2 YFSETQ. Trimming took off 5 bases at V and 3 bases at J, with 11 bases between the two ends. The CDR3 spans 14 residues. The full variable domain, with the rest looked up from reference TRBV5-1 and TRBJ1-4, is KAGVTQTPRYLIKTRGQQVTLSCSPISGHRSVSWYQQTPGQGLQFLFEYFSETQRNKGNFPGRFSGRQFSNSRSEMNVSTLELGDSALYLCASRAGGSNEKLFFGSGTQLSVL.

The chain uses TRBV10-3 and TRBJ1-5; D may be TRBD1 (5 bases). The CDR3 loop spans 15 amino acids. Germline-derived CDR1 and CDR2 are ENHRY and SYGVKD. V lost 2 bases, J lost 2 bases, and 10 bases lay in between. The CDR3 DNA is TGTGCCATCAGTGAGACCGGGGGTGGCAATCAGCCCCAGCATTTT. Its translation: CAISETGGGNQPQHF.

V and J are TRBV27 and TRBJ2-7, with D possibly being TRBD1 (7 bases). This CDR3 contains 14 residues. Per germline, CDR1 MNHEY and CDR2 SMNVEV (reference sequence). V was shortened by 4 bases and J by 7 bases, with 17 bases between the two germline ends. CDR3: CASSSLRGVGEQYV. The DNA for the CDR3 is TGTGCCAGCAGTTCCCTCAGGGGGGTGGGGGAGCAGTACGTC.

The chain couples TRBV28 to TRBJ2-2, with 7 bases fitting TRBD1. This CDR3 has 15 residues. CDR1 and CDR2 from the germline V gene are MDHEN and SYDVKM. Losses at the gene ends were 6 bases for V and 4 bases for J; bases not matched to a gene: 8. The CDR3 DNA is TGTGCCAGCAGCTTAGGGGGCGCGGTCACCGGGGAGCTGTTTTTT. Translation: CASSLGGAVTGELFF. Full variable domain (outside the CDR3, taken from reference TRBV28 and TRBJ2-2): DVKVTQSSRYLVKRTGEKVFLECVQDMDHENMFWYRQDPGLGLRLIYFSYDVKMKEKGDIPEGYSVSREKKERFSLILESASTNQTSMYLCASSLGGAVTGELFFGEGSRLTVL.

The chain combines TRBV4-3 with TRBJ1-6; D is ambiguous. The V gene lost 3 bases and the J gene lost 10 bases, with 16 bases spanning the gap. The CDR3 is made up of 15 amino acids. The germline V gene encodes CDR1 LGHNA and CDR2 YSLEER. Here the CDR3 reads CASSHTMDPGSPLHF. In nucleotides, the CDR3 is TGCGCCAGCAGCCACACCATGGATCCAGGATCACCCCTCCACTTT.

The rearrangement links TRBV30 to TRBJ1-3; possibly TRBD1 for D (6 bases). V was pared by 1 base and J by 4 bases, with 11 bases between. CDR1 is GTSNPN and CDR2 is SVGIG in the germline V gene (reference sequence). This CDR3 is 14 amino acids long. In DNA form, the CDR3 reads TGTGCCTGGAGTGGAAGGGGGTCGGGAAACACCATATATTTT. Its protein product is CAWSGRGSGNTIYF.

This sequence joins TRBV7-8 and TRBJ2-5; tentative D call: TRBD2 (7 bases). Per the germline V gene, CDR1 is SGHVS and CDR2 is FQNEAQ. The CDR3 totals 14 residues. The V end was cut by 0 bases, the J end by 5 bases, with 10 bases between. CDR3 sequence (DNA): TGTGCCAGCAGCTTAGCGGGGGGGCAGGAGACCCAGTACTTC. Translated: CASSLAGGQETQYF. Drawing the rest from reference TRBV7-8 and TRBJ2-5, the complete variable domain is GAGVSQSPRYKVAKRGQDVALRCDPISGHVSLFWYQQALGQGPEFLTYFQNEAQLDKSGLPSDRFFAERPEGSVSTLKIQRTQQEDSAVYLCASSLAGGQETQYFGPGTRLLVL.

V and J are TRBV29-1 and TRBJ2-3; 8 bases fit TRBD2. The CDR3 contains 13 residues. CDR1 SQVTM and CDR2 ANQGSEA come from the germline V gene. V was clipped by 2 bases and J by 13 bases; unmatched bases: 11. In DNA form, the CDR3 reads TGCAGCGTTGAACTTCCCTTAGCGGGGCAAAAGTATTTT. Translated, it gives CSVELPLAGQKYF.

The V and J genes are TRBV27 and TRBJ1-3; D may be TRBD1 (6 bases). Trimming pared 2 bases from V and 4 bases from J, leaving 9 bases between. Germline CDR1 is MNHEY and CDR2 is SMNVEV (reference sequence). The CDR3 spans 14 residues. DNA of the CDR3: TGTGCCAGCAGTTTACGCGGACAGGGAAACACCATATATTTT. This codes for CASSLRGQGNTIYF.

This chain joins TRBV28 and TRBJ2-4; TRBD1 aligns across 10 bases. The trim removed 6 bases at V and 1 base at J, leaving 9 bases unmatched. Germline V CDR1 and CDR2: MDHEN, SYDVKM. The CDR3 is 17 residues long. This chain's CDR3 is CASRSQTGGRAKNIQYF. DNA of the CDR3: TGTGCCAGCAGATCTCAGACAGGGGGCCGGGCCAAAAACATTCAGTACTTC.

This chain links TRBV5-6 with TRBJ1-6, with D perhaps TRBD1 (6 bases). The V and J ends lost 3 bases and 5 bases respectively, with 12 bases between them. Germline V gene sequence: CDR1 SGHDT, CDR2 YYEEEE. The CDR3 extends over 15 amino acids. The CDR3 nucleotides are TGTGCCAGCAGCTGGGGGGGCGGGAATAATTCACCCCTCCACTTT. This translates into CASSWGGGNNSPLHF.

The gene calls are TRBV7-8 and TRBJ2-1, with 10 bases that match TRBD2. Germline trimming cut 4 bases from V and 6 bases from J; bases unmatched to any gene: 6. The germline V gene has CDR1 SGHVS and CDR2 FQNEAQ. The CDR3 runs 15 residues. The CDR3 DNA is TGTGCCAGCAGCTCCTTAGCGGGGGGATCCAATGAGCAGTTCTTC. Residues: CASSSLAGGSNEQFF.

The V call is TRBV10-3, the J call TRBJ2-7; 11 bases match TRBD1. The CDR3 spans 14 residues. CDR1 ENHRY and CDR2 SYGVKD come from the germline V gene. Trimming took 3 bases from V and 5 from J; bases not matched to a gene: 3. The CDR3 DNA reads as TGTGCCATCAGTGAAGGGACAGGGGGGGACGAGCAGTACTTC. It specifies CAISEGTGGDEQYF.

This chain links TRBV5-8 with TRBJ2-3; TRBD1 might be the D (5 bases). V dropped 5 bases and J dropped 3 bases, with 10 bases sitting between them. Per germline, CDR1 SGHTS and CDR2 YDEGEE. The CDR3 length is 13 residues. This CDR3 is CASRPSGTDTQYF. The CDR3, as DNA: TGTGCCAGCAGACCTTCAGGGACAGATACGCAGTATTTT.

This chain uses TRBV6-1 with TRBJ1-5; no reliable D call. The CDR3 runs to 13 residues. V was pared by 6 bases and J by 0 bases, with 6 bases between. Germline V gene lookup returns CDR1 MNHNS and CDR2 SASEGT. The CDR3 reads CASRIHSNQPQHF. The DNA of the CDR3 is TGTGCCAGCAGAATCCATAGCAATCAGCCCCAGCATTTT.

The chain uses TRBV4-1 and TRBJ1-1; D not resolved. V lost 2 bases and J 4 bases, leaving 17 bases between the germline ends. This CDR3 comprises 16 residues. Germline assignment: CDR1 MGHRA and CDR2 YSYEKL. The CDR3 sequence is CASSQTPPRVPTEAFF. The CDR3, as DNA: TGCGCCAGCAGCCAAACTCCCCCTCGAGTTCCCACTGAAGCTTTCTTT.

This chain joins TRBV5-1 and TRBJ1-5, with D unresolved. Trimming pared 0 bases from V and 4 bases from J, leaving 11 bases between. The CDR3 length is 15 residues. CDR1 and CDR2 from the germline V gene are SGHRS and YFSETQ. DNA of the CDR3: TGCGCCAGCAGCTTGGGAGCGGGGTCAAATCAGCCCCAGCATTTT. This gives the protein CASSLGAGSNQPQHF.

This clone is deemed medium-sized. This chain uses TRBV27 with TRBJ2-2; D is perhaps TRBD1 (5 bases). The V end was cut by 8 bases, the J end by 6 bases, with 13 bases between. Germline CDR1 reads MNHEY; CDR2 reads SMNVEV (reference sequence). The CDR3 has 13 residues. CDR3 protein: CASLRKGAGELFF. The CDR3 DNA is TGTGCCAGCTTAAGGAAAGGGGCCGGGGAGCTGTTTTTT.

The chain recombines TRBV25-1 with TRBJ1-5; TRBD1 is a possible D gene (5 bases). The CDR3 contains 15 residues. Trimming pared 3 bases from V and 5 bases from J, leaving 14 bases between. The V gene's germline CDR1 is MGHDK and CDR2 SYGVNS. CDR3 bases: TGTGCCAGCAGTGACCTCGGTGGGGGGGATCAGCCCCAGCATTTT. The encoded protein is CASSDLGGGDQPQHF.

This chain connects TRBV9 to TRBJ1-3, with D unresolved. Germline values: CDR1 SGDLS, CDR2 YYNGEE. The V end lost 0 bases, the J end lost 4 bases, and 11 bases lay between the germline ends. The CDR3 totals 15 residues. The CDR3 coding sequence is TGTGCCAGCAGCGTAGACGCGGGATGGGGAAACACCATATATTTT. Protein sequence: CASSVDAGWGNTIYF.

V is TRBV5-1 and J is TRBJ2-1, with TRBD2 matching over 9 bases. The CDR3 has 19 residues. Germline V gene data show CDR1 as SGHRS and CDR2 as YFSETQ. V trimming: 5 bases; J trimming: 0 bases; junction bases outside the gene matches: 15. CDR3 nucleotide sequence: TGCGCCAGCAGTTGGGTTAGCGGGGGTTTCCTCAGCTCCTACAATGAGCAGTTCTTC. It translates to CASSWVSGGFLSSYNEQFF.

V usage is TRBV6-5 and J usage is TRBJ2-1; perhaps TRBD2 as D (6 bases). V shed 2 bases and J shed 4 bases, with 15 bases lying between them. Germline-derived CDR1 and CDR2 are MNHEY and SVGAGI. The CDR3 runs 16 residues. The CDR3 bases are TGTGCCAGCAGTTACGGTACTAGCTTGAGATACAATGAGCAGTTCTTC. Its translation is CASSYGTSLRYNEQFF.

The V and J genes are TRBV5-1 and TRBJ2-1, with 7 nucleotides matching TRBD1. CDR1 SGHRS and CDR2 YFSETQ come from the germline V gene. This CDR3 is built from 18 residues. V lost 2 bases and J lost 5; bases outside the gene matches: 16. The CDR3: CASSFLPLDGTVNNEQFF. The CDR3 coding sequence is TGCGCCAGCAGCTTCCTTCCCCTCGACGGGACAGTTAACAATGAGCAGTTCTTC. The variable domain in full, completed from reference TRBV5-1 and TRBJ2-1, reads KAGVTQTPRYLIKTRGQQVTLSCSPISGHRSVSWYQQTPGQGLQFLFEYFSETQRNKGNFPGRFSGRQFSNSRSEMNVSTLELGDSALYLCASSFLPLDGTVNNEQFFGPGTRLTVL.